This T cell receptor (beta chain) was sequenced for a study of identical twins. The study, taken as a whole, reports: Models predicted too little out-of-frame TCR alpha sharing in monozygotic twins. Zero-insertion findings could be partly confounded by invariant cells (MAIT and iNKT cells).

MiXCR, run by TCRdb on the 5' RACE reads, gives a single entry per CDR3 protein. Here the sample spans about 240,000 distinct CDR3 sequences, roughly 13% being singletons. Details on this clonotype: Its target is unknown. Mismatch with germline at one junction end may stem from a read error.

The CDR3 spans 14 residues. CDR1 is SGHRS, CDR2 YFSETQ, per germline. Separately, the same data were catalogued under a study of yellow fever vaccine responses in identical twins.

The specimen was memory (CD45RO+) T cells sorted from blood. The TCR comes from a young woman in good health. The rearrangement links TRBV5-1 to TRBJ2-7; TRBD1 matches 7 bases. This CDR3 is CVSSYDRERYEQYF. The CDR3, as DNA: TGCGTCAGCAGCTACGACAGGGAACGCTACGAGCAGTACTTC.